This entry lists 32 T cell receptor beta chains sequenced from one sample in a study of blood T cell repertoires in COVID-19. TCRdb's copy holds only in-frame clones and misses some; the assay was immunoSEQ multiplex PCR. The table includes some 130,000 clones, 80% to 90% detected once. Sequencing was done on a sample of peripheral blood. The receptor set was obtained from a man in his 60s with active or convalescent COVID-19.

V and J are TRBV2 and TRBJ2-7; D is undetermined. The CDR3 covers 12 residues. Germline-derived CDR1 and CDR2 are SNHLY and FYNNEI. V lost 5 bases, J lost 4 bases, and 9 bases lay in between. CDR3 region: CASSFVPYEQYF. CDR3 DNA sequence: TGTGCCAGCAGTTTTGTCCCTTACGAGCAGTACTTC.

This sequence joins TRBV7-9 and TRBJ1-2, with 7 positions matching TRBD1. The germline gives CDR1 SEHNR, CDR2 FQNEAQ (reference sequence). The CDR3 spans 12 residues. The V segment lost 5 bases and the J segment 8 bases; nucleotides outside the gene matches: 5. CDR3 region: CASSLPDRGYTF. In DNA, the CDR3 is TGTGCCAGCAGCCTCCCGGACAGGGGCTACACCTTC.

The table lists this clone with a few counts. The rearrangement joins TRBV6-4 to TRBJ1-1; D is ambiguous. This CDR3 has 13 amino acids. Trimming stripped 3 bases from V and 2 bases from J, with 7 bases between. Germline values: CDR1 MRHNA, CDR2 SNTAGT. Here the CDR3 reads CASSEEGNTEAFF. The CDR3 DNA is TGTGCCAGCAGTGAGGAGGGAAACACTGAAGCTTTCTTT.

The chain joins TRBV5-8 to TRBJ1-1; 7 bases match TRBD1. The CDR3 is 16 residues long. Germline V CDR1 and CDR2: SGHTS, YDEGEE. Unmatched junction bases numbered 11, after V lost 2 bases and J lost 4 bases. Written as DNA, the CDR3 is TGTGCCAGCAGCTTACCTACGACAGGGTGGGCCACTGAAGCTTTCTTT. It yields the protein CASSLPTTGWATEAFF.

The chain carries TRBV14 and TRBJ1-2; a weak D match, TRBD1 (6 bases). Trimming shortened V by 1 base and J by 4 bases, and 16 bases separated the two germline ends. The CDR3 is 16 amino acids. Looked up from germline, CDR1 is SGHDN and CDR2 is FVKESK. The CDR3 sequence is CASSQVQGIGGYGYTF. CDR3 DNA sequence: TGTGCCAGCAGCCAAGTCCAGGGGATAGGGGGCTATGGCTACACCTTC.

The CDR3 coding sequence is TGTGCCAGCAGCTCCCAGGGACAGGCCCAAGAGACCCAGTACTTC. Translating gives CASSSQGQAQETQYF. V gene TRBV7-7 combines with J gene TRBJ2-5; 8 bases are shared with TRBD1. With V trimmed by 4 bases and J by 1 base, 5 bases remained unmatched. CDR3 length: 15 amino acids. Germline values: CDR1 SSHAT, CDR2 FNYEAQ (reference sequence).

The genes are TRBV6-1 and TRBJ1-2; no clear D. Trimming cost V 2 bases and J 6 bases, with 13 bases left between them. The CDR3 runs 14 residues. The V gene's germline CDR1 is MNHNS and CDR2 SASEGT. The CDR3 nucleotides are TGTGCCAGCAGTGAACTTCGGGTTCTCGATGGCTACACCTTC. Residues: CASSELRVLDGYTF.

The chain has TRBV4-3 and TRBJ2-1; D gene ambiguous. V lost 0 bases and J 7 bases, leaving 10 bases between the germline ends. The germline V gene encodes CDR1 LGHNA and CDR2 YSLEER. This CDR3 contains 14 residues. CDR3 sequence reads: CASSQDLSRNEQFF. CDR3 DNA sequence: TGCGCCAGCAGCCAAGACCTATCTCGAAATGAGCAGTTCTTC.

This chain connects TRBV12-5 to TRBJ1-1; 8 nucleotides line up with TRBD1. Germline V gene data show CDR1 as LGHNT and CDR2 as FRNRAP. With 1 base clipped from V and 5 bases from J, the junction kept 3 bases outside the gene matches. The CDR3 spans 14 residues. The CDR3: CASGLGQGITEAFF. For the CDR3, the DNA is TGTGCTAGTGGTTTGGGACAGGGGATTACTGAAGCTTTCTTT. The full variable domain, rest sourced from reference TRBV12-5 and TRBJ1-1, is DARVTQTPRHKVTEMGQEVTMRCQPILGHNTVFWYRQTMMQGLELLAYFRNRAPLDDSGMPKDRFSAEMPDATLATLKIQPSEPRDSAVYFCASGLGQGITEAFFGQGTRLTVV.

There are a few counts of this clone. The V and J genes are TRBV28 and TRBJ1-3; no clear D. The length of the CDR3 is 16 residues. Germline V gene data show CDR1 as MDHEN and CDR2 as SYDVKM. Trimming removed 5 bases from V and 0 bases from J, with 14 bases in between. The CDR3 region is CASSPPLYYSGNTIYF. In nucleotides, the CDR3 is TGTGCCAGCAGTCCTCCCCTATATTACTCTGGAAACACCATATATTTT. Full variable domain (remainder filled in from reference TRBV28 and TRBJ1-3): DVKVTQSSRYLVKRTGEKVFLECVQDMDHENMFWYRQDPGLGLRLIYFSYDVKMKEKGDIPEGYSVSREKKERFSLILESASTNQTSMYLCASSPPLYYSGNTIYFGEGSWLTVV.

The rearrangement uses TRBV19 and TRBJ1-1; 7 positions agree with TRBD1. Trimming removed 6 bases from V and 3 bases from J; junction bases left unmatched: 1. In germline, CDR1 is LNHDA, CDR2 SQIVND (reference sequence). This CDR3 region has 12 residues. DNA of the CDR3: TGTGCCAGTAGGACAGGGTACACTGAAGCTTTCTTT. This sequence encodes CASRTGYTEAFF.

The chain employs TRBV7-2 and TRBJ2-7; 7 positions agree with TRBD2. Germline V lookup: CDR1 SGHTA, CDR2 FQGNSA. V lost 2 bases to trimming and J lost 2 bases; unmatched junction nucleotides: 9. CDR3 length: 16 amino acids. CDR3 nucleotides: TGTGCCAGCAGCTTATGGGCTAGCGGTTCACCCTACGAGCAGTACTTC. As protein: CASSLWASGSPYEQYF.

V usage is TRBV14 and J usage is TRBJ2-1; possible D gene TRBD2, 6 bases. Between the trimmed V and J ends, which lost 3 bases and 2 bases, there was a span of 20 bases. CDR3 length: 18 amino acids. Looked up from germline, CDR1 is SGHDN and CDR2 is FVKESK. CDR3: CASSQMSSVSIAYNEQFF. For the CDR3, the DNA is TGTGCCAGCAGCCAGATGTCTAGCGTCTCGATCGCCTACAATGAGCAGTTCTTC.

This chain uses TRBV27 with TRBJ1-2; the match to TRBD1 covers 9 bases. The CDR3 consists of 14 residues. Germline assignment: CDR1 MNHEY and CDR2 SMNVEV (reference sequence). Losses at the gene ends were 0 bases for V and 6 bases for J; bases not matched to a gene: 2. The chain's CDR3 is CASSLSDRGHGYTF. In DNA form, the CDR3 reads TGTGCCAGCAGTTTATCGGACAGGGGCCATGGCTACACCTTC.

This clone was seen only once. CDR3 sequence: CASSQVVTGGNEQFF. The CDR3 bases are TGTGCCAGCAGCCAAGTAGTGACGGGGGGCAATGAGCAGTTCTTC. V is TRBV4-2 and J is TRBJ2-1, with 7 bases aligning to TRBD2. Looked up from germline, CDR1 is LGHNA and CDR2 is YNFKEQ. The CDR3 totals 15 residues. The V segment lost 1 base and the J segment 6 bases; nucleotides outside the gene matches: 6.

The DNA for the CDR3 is TGTGCCAGCAGCTTCCGAGCCGGTGAGCCCCAGCATTTT. It is translated as CASSFRAGEPQHF. This chain links TRBV7-2 with TRBJ1-5; unclear D gene. Germline values: CDR1 SGHTA, CDR2 FQGNSA. There are 13 residues in the CDR3. V lost 3 bases, J lost 8 bases, and 11 bases lay in between.

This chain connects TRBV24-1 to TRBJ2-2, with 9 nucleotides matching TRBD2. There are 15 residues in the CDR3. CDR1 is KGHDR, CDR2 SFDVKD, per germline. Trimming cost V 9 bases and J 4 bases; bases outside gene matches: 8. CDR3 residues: CATDSSGSITGELFF. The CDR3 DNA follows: TGTGCCACCGATAGTAGCGGGAGTATCACCGGGGAGCTGTTTTTT.

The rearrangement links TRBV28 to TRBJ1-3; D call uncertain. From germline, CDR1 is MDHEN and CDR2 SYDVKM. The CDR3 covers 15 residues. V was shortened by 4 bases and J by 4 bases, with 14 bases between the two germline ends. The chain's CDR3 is CASSSRERSGNTIYF. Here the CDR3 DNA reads TGTGCCAGCAGTTCGCGGGAACGTTCCGGAAACACCATATATTTT.

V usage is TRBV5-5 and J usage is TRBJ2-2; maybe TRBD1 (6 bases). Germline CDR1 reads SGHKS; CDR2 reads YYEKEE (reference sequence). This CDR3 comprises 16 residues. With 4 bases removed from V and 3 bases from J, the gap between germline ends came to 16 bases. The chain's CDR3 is CASSLLTGKDTGELFF. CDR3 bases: TGTGCCAGCAGCCTACTCACAGGGAAGGACACCGGGGAGCTGTTTTTT.

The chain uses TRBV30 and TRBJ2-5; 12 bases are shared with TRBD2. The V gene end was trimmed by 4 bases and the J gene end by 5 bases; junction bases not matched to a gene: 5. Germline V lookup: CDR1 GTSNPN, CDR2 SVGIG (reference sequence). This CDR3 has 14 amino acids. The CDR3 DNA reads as TGTGCCTGGAAACTAGCGGGAGGTGTGGAGACCCAGTACTTC. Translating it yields CAWKLAGGVETQYF.

CDR3 in DNA: TGTGCCAGCAGCCCGGGGACTAGCCGGGAGACCCAGTACTTC. Its protein is CASSPGTSRETQYF. The genes are TRBV4-2 and TRBJ2-5, with 9 bases identical to TRBD2. Per the germline V gene, CDR1 is LGHNA and CDR2 is YNFKEQ. V was pared by 4 bases and J by 5 bases, with 5 bases of the junction left unmatched. The CDR3 contains 14 residues.

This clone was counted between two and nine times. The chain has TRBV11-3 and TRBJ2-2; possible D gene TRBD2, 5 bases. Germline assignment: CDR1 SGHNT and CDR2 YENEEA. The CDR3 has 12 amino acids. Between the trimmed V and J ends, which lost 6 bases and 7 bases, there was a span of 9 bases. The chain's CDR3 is CASRFEGGELFF. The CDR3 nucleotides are TGTGCCAGCAGATTCGAGGGCGGGGAGCTGTTTTTT. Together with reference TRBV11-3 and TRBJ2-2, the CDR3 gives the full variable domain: EAGVVQSPRYKIIEKKQPVAFWCNPISGHNTLYWYLQNLGQGPELLIRYENEEAVDDSQLPKDRFSAERLKGVDSTLKIQPAELGDSAVYLCASRFEGGELFFGEGSRLTVL.

CDR3 in DNA: TGTGCCAGCTCCCGGGGACATACGAACACTGAAGCTTTCTTT. The encoded protein is CASSRGHTNTEAFF. The chain employs TRBV18 and TRBJ1-1; the D gene is possibly TRBD1 (6 bases). Germline CDR1 reads KGHSH; CDR2 reads LQKENI. The CDR3 has 14 residues. Trimming stripped 6 bases from V and 1 base from J, with 12 bases between.

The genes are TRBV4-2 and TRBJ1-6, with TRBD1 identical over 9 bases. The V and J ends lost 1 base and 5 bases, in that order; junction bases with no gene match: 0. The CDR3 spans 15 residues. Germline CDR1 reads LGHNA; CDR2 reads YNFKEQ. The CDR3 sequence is CASSQGTGDNSPLHF. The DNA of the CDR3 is TGTGCCAGCAGCCAAGGGACAGGGGATAATTCACCCCTCCACTTT.

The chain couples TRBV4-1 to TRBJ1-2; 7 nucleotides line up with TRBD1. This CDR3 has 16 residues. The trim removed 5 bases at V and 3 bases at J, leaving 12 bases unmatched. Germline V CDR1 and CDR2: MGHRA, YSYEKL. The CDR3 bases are TGCGCCAGCAGCAACTACCCCATTACAGGGGACTATGGCTACACCTTC. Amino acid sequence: CASSNYPITGDYGYTF.

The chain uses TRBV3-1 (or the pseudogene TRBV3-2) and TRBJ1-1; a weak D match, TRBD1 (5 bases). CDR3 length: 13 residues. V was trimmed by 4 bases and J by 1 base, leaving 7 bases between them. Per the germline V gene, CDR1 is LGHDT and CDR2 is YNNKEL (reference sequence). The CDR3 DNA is TGTGCCAGCAGCCGGGGCGGGAACACTGAAGCTTTCTTT. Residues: CASSRGGNTEAFF.

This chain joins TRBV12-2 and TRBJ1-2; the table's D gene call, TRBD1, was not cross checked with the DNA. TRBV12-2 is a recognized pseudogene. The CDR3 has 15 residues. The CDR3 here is CASRELQGQRGSYTF. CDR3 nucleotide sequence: TGTGCAAGTCGCGAATTACAGGGGCAGAGAGGGAGCTACACCTTC.

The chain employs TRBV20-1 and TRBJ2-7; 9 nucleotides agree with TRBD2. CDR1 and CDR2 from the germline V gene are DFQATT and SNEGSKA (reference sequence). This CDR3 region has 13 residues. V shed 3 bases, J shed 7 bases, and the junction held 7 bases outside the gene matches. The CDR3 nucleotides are TGCAGTGCTAGTCTAGCGGGACGATGGGAGCAGTACTTC. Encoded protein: CSASLAGRWEQYF.

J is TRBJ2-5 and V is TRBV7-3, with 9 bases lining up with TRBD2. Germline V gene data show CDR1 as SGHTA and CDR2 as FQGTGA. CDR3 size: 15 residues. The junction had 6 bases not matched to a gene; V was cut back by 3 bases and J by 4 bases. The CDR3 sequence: CASSLSSGEGETQYF. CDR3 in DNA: TGTGCCAGCAGCTTGTCTAGCGGGGAGGGAGAGACCCAGTACTTC.

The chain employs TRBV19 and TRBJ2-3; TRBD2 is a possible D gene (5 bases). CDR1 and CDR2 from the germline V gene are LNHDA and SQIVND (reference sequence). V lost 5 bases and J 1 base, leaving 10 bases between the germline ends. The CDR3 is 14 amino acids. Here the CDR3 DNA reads TGTGCCAGTAGTGAGGGTGGGGGCACAGATACGCAGTATTTT. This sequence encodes CASSEGGGTDTQYF.

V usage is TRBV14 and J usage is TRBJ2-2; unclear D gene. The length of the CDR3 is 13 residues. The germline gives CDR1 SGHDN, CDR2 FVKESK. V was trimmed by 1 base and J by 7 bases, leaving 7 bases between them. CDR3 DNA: TGTGCCAGCAGCCAAGCCTACGGCGGGGAGCTGTTTTTT. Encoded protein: CASSQAYGGELFF.

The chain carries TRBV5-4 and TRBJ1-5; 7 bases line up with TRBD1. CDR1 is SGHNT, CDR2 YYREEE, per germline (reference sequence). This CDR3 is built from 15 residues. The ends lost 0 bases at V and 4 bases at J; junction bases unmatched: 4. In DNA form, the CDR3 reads TGTGCCAGCAGCTTGGGACAGGGCCTAAATCAGCCCCAGCATTTT. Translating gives CASSLGQGLNQPQHF.